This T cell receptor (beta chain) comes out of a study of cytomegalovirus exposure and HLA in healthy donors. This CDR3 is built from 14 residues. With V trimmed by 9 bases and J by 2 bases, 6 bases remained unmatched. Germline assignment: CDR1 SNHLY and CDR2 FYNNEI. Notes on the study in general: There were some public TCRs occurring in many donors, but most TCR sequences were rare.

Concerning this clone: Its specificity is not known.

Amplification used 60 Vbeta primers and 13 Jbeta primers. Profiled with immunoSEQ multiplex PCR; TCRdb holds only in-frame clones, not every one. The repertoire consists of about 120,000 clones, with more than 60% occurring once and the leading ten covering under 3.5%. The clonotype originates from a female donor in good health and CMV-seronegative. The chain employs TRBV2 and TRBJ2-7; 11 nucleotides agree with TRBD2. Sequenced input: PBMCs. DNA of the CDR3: TGTGCCAGTTTACTAGCGGGGGATGCCTACGAGCAGTACTTC. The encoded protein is CASLLAGDAYEQYF. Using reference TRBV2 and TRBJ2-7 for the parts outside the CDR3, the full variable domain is EPEVTQTPSHQVTQMGQEVILRCVPISNHLYFYWYRQILGQKVEFLVSFYNNEISEKSEIFDDQFSVERPDGSNFTLKIRSTKLEDSAMYFCASLLAGDAYEQYFGPGTRLTVT.